This TCR beta chain was identified in a study of T cell responses to AZD1222 COVID-19 vaccine. The protocol was immunoSEQ multiplex PCR, while the TCRdb copy is restricted to in-frame clones and leaves out a portion. The table records about 97,000 clones, less than 90% of them present only once. The CDR3 covers 14 residues. Trimming took 1 base from V and 0 from J, leaving 7 bases between them. Germline V gene lookup returns CDR1 SNHLY and CDR2 FYNNEI. The chain joins TRBV2 to TRBJ2-7; tentative D call: TRBD2 (5 bases). The sample in question was peripheral blood, obtained on day 0 of AZD1222 vaccination. This TCR came from an adult in good health. CDR3 in amino acids: CASSEETSSYEQYF. The CDR3 DNA follows: TGTGCCAGCAGTGAAGAAACTAGCTCCTACGAGCAGTACTTC.